The clone carrying this T cell receptor (beta chain) appeared once. CDR3 length: 14 residues. V gave up 2 bases and J gave up 0 bases, with 7 bases separating them. Germline V lookup: CDR1 SNHLY, CDR2 FYNNEI. These data belong to a study of blood T cell repertoires in COVID-19. Study information: Acute and convalescent COVID-19 specimens originated in the United States, Italy and Spain. Nucleic acid was either cDNA or gDNA, and it came from T cells, B-cell-depleted T cells, or PBMCs.

The protocol was immunoSEQ multiplex PCR, while the TCRdb copy is restricted to in-frame clones and leaves out a portion. This sample has tens of thousands of clones, with around four fifths found just once. This clonotype originated in a man between 65 and 85 years old with acute or convalescent COVID-19. The sequencing input was peripheral blood. The rearrangement links TRBV2 to TRBJ1-2; D possibly corresponds to TRBD1 (5 bases). As DNA, the CDR3 is TGTGCCAGCAGTGAATACAGGACTAACTATGGCTACACCTTC. The encoded protein is CASSEYRTNYGYTF.